These T cell receptor beta chains were read from a single sample in a study of T-cell reconstitution after alpha-beta-depleted transplantation in children. Each CDR3 protein is one row after TCRdb ran MiXCR on the PCR reads. Of about 230,000 distinct CDR3 sequences listed, approximately 9.7% are singletons. Specimen: PBMCs from the stem cell graft donor, collected from the stem cell graft. The receptor set was obtained from a human donor who donated a stem cell graft to a child with SCID. CDR3s include the opening cysteine and the closing phenylalanine or tryptophan. Fields, in order: D gene, V gene, J gene, clone size, CDR3 DNA, CDR3 protein. A D gene is named only where the DNA matches it firmly. Some rows have no size entry. The others give once, few or many, or a class for an expanded clone.

d_call: NA; v_call: TRBV6-1; j_call: TRBJ1-2; clone_size: NA; cdr3_nt: TGTGCCAGCAGCCCCCCTTCGGTGGACTATGGCGACACCTTC; cdr3_aa: CASSPPSVDYGDTF
d_call: NA; v_call: TRBV9; j_call: TRBJ1-1; clone_size: many; cdr3_nt: TGTGCCAGCAGCGTAGAGGGGCTGCCGGGGGGCACTGAAGCTTTCTTT; cdr3_aa: CASSVEGLPGGTEAFF
d_call: NA; v_call: TRBV24-1; j_call: TRBJ2-2; clone_size: many; cdr3_nt: TGTGCCACCAGAGTGGGGGTGAAAACCGGGGAGCTGTTTTTT; cdr3_aa: CATRVGVKTGELFF
d_call: NA; v_call: TRBV6-5; j_call: TRBJ1-2; clone_size: many; cdr3_nt: TGTGCCAGCAGTTCTGACCATTTCTATGGCTACACCTTC; cdr3_aa: CASSSDHFYGYTF
d_call: NA; v_call: TRBV3-1; j_call: TRBJ1-1; clone_size: many; cdr3_nt: TGTGCCAGCAGCCACCAGGGAGCTAACACTGAAGCTTTCTTT; cdr3_aa: CASSHQGANTEAFF
d_call: NA; v_call: TRBV29-1; j_call: TRBJ2-6; clone_size: many; cdr3_nt: TGCAGCGCCTCGCAGTCTGGGGCCAACGTCCTGACTTTC; cdr3_aa: CSASQSGANVLTF
d_call: NA; v_call: TRBV5-6; j_call: TRBJ2-1; clone_size: NA; cdr3_nt: TGTGCCAGCAGCTTGGCGGCCAGCCCCTACAATGAGCAGTTCTTC; cdr3_aa: CASSLAASPYNEQFF
d_call: NA; v_call: TRBV20-1; j_call: TRBJ1-5; clone_size: many; cdr3_nt: TGCAGTGCTCCCAACCCGACAGGCTATAGCAATCAGCCCCAGCATTTT; cdr3_aa: CSAPNPTGYSNQPQHF
d_call: NA; v_call: TRBV4-3; j_call: TRBJ2-1; clone_size: NA; cdr3_nt: TGCGCCAGCAGCCAAGATTGGCCCAATGAGCAGTTCTTC; cdr3_aa: CASSQDWPNEQFF
d_call: NA; v_call: TRBV6-5; j_call: TRBJ2-3; clone_size: NA; cdr3_nt: TGTGCCAGCAGTTACTCGATCGGTACAGATACGCAGTATTTT; cdr3_aa: CASSYSIGTDTQYF
d_call: NA; v_call: TRBV12-3/TRBV12-4; j_call: TRBJ2-1; clone_size: many; cdr3_nt: TGTGCCAGCAGTTTGCTGGGGGGTTCCTACAATGAGCAGTTCTTC; cdr3_aa: CASSLLGGSYNEQFF
d_call: TRBD2; v_call: TRBV6-2/TRBV6-3; j_call: TRBJ2-3; clone_size: many; cdr3_nt: TGTGCCAGCAGTTACGGACTAGCGGTCACAGATACGCAGTATTTT; cdr3_aa: CASSYGLAVTDTQYF
d_call: NA; v_call: TRBV29-1; j_call: TRBJ1-1; clone_size: NA; cdr3_nt: TGCAGCGTTCGGGGACAGAACACTGAAGCTTTCTTT; cdr3_aa: CSVRGQNTEAFF
d_call: NA; v_call: TRBV5-1; j_call: TRBJ2-5; clone_size: many; cdr3_nt: TGCGCCAGCAGCCCGTATGCGGTAGCGGCCAAAGAGACCCAGTACTTC; cdr3_aa: CASSPYAVAAKETQYF
d_call: NA; v_call: TRBV7-9; j_call: TRBJ2-1; clone_size: many; cdr3_nt: TGTGCCAGCAGCTTATGGCAGGGGAGCAACAATGAGCAGTTCTTC; cdr3_aa: CASSLWQGSNNEQFF
d_call: TRBD1; v_call: TRBV20-1; j_call: TRBJ2-7; clone_size: many; cdr3_nt: TGCAGTGCTAGCCCAAAAGGACAGGGCCGGACCTACGAGCAGTACTTC; cdr3_aa: CSASPKGQGRTYEQYF
d_call: TRBD1; v_call: TRBV9; j_call: TRBJ2-7; clone_size: NA; cdr3_nt: TGTGCCAGCAGCGTAGGGACAGGAGCCGCCTACGAGCAGTACTTC; cdr3_aa: CASSVGTGAAYEQYF
d_call: NA; v_call: TRBV11-2; j_call: TRBJ2-7; clone_size: many; cdr3_nt: TGTGCCAGCAGCTTTACGCCCTCCTACGAGCAGTACTTC; cdr3_aa: CASSFTPSYEQYF
d_call: NA; v_call: TRBV4-1; j_call: TRBJ1-2; clone_size: many; cdr3_nt: TGCGCCAGCAGCCAAATAGTTAAGGACAGCAACTATGGCTACACCTTC; cdr3_aa: CASSQIVKDSNYGYTF
d_call: TRBD2; v_call: TRBV6-2/TRBV6-3; j_call: TRBJ2-3; clone_size: many; cdr3_nt: TGTGCCAGCAGTTTCCCTTTAGCGGGGGGGGACACAGATACGCAGTATTTT; cdr3_aa: CASSFPLAGGDTDTQYF
d_call: NA; v_call: TRBV12-3/TRBV12-4; j_call: TRBJ2-5; clone_size: many; cdr3_nt: TGTGCCAGCAGTTTAGGCCAGCAAGAGACCCAGTACTTC; cdr3_aa: CASSLGQQETQYF
d_call: NA; v_call: TRBV7-9; j_call: TRBJ2-7; clone_size: many; cdr3_nt: TGTGCCAGCAGCTTAGGGTTCCTTTACGAGCAGTACTTC; cdr3_aa: CASSLGFLYEQYF
d_call: NA; v_call: TRBV12-3/TRBV12-4; j_call: TRBJ1-2; clone_size: many; cdr3_nt: TGTGCCAGCAGTTCGCCCGGCAGGACTCTTCCGAACTATGGCTACACCTTC; cdr3_aa: CASSSPGRTLPNYGYTF
d_call: NA; v_call: TRBV12-3/TRBV12-4; j_call: TRBJ2-5; clone_size: many; cdr3_nt: TGTGCCAGCCGTCAGAGAAGTAGCGGTCAAGAGACCCAGTACTTC; cdr3_aa: CASRQRSSGQETQYF
d_call: NA; v_call: TRBV7-9; j_call: TRBJ1-2; clone_size: NA; cdr3_nt: TGTGCCAGCAGCTCCGGGGGGCAGGACGGCGACACCTTC; cdr3_aa: CASSSGGQDGDTF
d_call: NA; v_call: TRBV28; j_call: TRBJ2-5; clone_size: many; cdr3_nt: TGTGCCAGCAGTATCCGGGCGTGGTACACAGAGACCCAGTACTTC; cdr3_aa: CASSIRAWYTETQYF
d_call: TRBD1; v_call: TRBV27; j_call: TRBJ2-3; clone_size: many; cdr3_nt: TGTGCCAGCAGGAATCAGGGGGGACAGGGAACAGCAGATACGCAGTATTTT; cdr3_aa: CASRNQGGQGTADTQYF
d_call: NA; v_call: TRBV5-1; j_call: TRBJ1-2; clone_size: many; cdr3_nt: TGCGCCAGCAGCTTGGACTCGCGACTAGGGGTCGGGGATGGCTACACCTTC; cdr3_aa: CASSLDSRLGVGDGYTF
d_call: NA; v_call: TRBV24-1; j_call: TRBJ2-7; clone_size: many; cdr3_nt: TGTGCCACCAGTGCCGCCGACTCCTACGAGCAGTACTTC; cdr3_aa: CATSAADSYEQYF
d_call: TRBD2; v_call: TRBV7-9; j_call: TRBJ2-1; clone_size: many; cdr3_nt: TGTGCCAGCAGCCCAATAGCGGGGGCTTCCTACAATGAGCAGTTCTTC; cdr3_aa: CASSPIAGASYNEQFF
d_call: TRBD1; v_call: TRBV5-1; j_call: TRBJ1-4; clone_size: many; cdr3_nt: TGCGCCAGCAGCTCCGGGACAGGGGCGGTTGAAAAACTGTTTTTT; cdr3_aa: CASSSGTGAVEKLFF
d_call: NA; v_call: TRBV15; j_call: TRBJ1-1; clone_size: many; cdr3_nt: TGTGCCACCAGCAGAGATCGCCCACAGGATGAAGCTTTCTTT; cdr3_aa: CATSRDRPQDEAFF
d_call: NA; v_call: TRBV20-1; j_call: TRBJ2-7; clone_size: many; cdr3_nt: TGCAGTGCTAGAACTGGACTTGGACTGCGCTACGAGCAGTACTTC; cdr3_aa: CSARTGLGLRYEQYF
d_call: NA; v_call: TRBV20-1; j_call: TRBJ1-2; clone_size: many; cdr3_nt: TGCAGTAAGGATAGGGCTAACTATGGCTACACCTTC; cdr3_aa: CSKDRANYGYTF
d_call: NA; v_call: TRBV3-1; j_call: TRBJ1-1; clone_size: few; cdr3_nt: TGTGCCAGCAGCTCACACAGGACCCAGAACACTGAAGCTTTCTTT; cdr3_aa: CASSSHRTQNTEAFF
d_call: NA; v_call: TRBV20-1; j_call: TRBJ2-3; clone_size: many; cdr3_nt: TGCAGTGCTAGAGATCCTCCGGGCACAGATACGCAGTATTTT; cdr3_aa: CSARDPPGTDTQYF
d_call: NA; v_call: TRBV11-1; j_call: TRBJ1-1; clone_size: many; cdr3_nt: TGTGCCAGCAGCCCTATTACCGCGGGGCAGGGAATGAACACTGAAGCTTTCTTT; cdr3_aa: CASSPITAGQGMNTEAFF